The entry that follows covers one T cell receptor (beta chain) sequence. Its antigen is still unknown. The data stem from a study of graft-versus-host responses after intestinal transplantation. Looking at the study overall: The transplants performed in recipients were multivisceral, liver-intestinal, or isolated intestinal. Uniformly, recipients were administered anti-thymocyte globulin induction with subsequent tacrolimus and steroids for about 3 years.

Data came from immunoSEQ multiplex PCR; TCRdb stores just in-frame clones and leaves some out. The sample contains 30,000 to 45,000 clones, over 90% of which appear only once. Study-level points and caveats: GvH clones detected in recipient marrow included some appearing first in ileum or blood.

The sequence came from a human donor who was the organ donor for an intestinal transplant. Sequences were derived from unstimulated CD8+ T cells sorted from spleen or lymph node cells, sampled before transplant.

The DNA for the CDR3 is TGTGCCAGCAGTCCTGACCGATACTCCTACAATGAGCAGTTCTTC. Translation: CASSPDRYSYNEQFF. This chain uses TRBV6-5 with TRBJ2-1; D is unclear. With 5 bases removed from V and 0 bases from J, the gap between germline ends came to 11 bases. CDR3 length: 15 amino acids. Per germline, CDR1 MNHEY and CDR2 SVGAGI.